Sequencing of this T cell receptor beta chain was carried out in a study of neurological immune-mediated disorders. There are many counts of this clonotype. Antigen specificity is unknown. TCRdb analysed the 5' RACE reads with MiXCR anew, one entry per CDR3 protein. The profile shows about 53,000 distinct CDR3 sequences, 6.5% to 8.5% of them singletons. The sample's time point: longitudinal time-point 3. Volunteers from a blood bank in Maryland, USA, constituted the healthy controls. V gave up 0 bases and J gave up 8 bases, with 17 bases separating them. This CDR3 contains 16 residues. CDR1 LGHNA and CDR2 YSLEER come from the germline V gene. Notes on the study in general: Multiple sclerosis, the disease with the least TCR clonal expansion, fell below healthy controls, whereas HTLV-1-associated myelopathy showed the most.

The receptor comes from a woman aged 40-49 years in good health. The material sequenced was PBMCs. J is TRBJ2-1 and V is TRBV4-3, with D perhaps being TRBD1 or TRBD2 (6 bases each). The CDR3 is CASSQDRLGGEDEQFF. The CDR3 DNA follows: TGCGCCAGCAGCCAAGATCGACTAGGGGGAGAAGATGAGCAGTTCTTC.